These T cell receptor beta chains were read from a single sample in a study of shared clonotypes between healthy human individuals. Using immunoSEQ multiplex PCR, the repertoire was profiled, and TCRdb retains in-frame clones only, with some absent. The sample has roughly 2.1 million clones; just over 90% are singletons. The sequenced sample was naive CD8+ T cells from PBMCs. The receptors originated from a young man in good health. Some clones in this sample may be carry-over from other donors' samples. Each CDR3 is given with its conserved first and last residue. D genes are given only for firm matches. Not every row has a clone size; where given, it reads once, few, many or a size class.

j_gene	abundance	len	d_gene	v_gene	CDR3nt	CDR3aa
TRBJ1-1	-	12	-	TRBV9	TGTGCCAGCAGCGGGGGTGGAACTGAAGCTTTCTTT	CASSGGGTEAFF
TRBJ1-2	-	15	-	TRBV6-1	TGTGCCACCAACCTACCAATCGGCGGGGGGTATGGCTACACCTTC	CATNLPIGGGYGYTF
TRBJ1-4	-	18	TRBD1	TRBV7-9	TGTGCCAGCAGCTCACCTACCGCTCCCCGGGACAGGGTAGAAAAACTGTTTTTT	CASSSPTAPRDRVEKLFF
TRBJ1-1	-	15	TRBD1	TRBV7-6	TGTGCCAGCAGCGGGGGCGACAGGGGGCACACTGAAGCTTTCTTT	CASSGGDRGHTEAFF
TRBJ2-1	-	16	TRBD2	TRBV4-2	TGTGCCAGCAGCCGAAGGAGCGGGACTGACTACAATGAGCAGTTCTTC	CASSRRSGTDYNEQFF
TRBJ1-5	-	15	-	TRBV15	TGTGCCACCAGCAGAGATCGGGCGTATAATCAGCCCCAGCATTTT	CATSRDRAYNQPQHF
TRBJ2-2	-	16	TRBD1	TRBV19	TGTGCCAGTACGACAGGGGTTTTGCCGGGGACCGGGGAGCTGTTTTTT	CASTTGVLPGTGELFF
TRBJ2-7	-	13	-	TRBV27	TGTGCCAGCAGTCAAAGACAGGTACTCGAGCAGTACTTC	CASSQRQVLEQYF
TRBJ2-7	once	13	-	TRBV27	TGTGCCAGCAGTCCCCTATACCCCTACGAGCAGTACTTC	CASSPLYPYEQYF
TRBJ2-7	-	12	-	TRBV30	TGTGCCTGGCAAAGGGTGAGGTACGAGCAGTACTTC	CAWQRVRYEQYF
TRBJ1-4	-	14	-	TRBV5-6	TGTGCCAGCAGCGTCGGGTCTTACAATGAAAAACTGTTTTTT	CASSVGSYNEKLFF
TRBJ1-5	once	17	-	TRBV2	TGTGCCAGCGGACGGGACGGTCCGCTTTATAGCAATCAGCCCCAGCATTTT	CASGRDGPLYSNQPQHF
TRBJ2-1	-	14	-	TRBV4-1	TGCGCCAGCAGCCAAGGGGGTAATTACAATGAGCAGTTCTTC	CASSQGGNYNEQFF
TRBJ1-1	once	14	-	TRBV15	TGTGCCACCGCTCAACGGGTAACTGACACTGAAGCTTTCTTT	CATAQRVTDTEAFF
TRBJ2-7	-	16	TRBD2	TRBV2	TGTGCCAGCAGGGGTCTGAGCGGGAGGGTCTCCTACGAGCAGTACTTC	CASRGLSGRVSYEQYF
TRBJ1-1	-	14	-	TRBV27	TGTGCCAGCAGTTCGGGGGGCATAGGCACTGAAGCTTTCTTT	CASSSGGIGTEAFF
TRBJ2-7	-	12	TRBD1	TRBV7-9	TGTGCCAGCAGTGGGACAGGGCTCGAGCAGTACTTC	CASSGTGLEQYF
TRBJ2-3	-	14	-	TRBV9	TGTGCCAGCAGCGTAGATGATCTAAACCATACGCAGTATTTT	CASSVDDLNHTQYF
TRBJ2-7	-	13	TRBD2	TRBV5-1	TGCGCCAGCACCTCCTTGGGGGGGTACGAGCAGTACTTC	CASTSLGGYEQYF
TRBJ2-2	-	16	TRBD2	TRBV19	TGTGCCAGTACGCTTAGCGGGCATATTCGGGTCGGGGAGCTGTTTTTT	CASTLSGHIRVGELFF
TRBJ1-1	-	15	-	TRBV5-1	TGCGCCAGCAGCTGGGACTCCTACAGTAACACTGAAGCTTTCTTT	CASSWDSYSNTEAFF
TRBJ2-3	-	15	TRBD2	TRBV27	TGTGCCAGCAGTGTCCTTAGCGGGAGCGCAGATACGCAGTATTTT	CASSVLSGSADTQYF
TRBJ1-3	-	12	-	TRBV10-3	TGTGCCATCAGTGAAGAGGGAAACACCATATATTTT	CAISEEGNTIYF
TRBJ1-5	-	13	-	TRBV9	TGTGCCAGCAGTCAAGTGAACAATCAGCCCCAGCATTTT	CASSQVNNQPQHF
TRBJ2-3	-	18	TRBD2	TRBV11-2	TGTGCCAGCAGCTTAATCGTGTGGGGGGAGGGCTTGGAGGATACGCAGTATTTT	CASSLIVWGEGLEDTQYF
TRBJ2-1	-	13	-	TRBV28	TGTGCCAGCAGTTTAAGTAGGTCTGGCGAGCAGTTCTTC	CASSLSRSGEQFF
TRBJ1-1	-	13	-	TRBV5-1	TGCGCCAGCAGCTTGGGCGGGGTAACTGAAGCTTTCTTT	CASSLGGVTEAFF
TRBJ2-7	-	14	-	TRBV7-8	TGTGCCAGCAGCTTAATAGGGAGCTCCTACGAGCAGTACTTC	CASSLIGSSYEQYF
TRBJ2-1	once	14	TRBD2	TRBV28	TGTGCCAGCCGCGGGGAGGGTTCCTACAATGAGCAGTTCTTC	CASRGEGSYNEQFF